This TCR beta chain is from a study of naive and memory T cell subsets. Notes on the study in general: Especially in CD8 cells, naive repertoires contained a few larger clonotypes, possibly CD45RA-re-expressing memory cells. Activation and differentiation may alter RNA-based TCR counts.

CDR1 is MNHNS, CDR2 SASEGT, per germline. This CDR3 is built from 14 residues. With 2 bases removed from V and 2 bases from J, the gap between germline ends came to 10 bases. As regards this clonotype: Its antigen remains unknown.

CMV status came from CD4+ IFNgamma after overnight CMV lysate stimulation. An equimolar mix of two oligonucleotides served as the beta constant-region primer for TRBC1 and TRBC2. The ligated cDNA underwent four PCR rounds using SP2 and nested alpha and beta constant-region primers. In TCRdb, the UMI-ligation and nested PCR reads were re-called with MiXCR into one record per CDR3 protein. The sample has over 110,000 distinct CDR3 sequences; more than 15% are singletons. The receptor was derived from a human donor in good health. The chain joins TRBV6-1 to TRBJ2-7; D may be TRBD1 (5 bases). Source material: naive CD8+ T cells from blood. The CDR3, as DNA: TGTGCCAGCAGTGAACCAGGGAACACCTACGAGCAGTACTTC. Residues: CASSEPGNTYEQYF.